This T cell receptor beta chain was identified during a study of blood T cell repertoires in COVID-19. Study information: Nucleic acid was either cDNA or gDNA, and it came from T cells, B-cell-depleted T cells, or PBMCs.

The CDR3 contains 13 residues. V lost 5 bases to trimming and J lost 7 bases; unmatched junction nucleotides: 9. Germline CDR1 GTSNPN, CDR2 SVGIG (reference sequence). Source study methods: Reference gene primer amplification gave estimated nucleated cell counts. Libraries were prepared by immunoSEQ multiplex PCR; TCRdb keeps only in-frame clonotypes and omits some of them. V and J calls and clone size are as listed in that table; D and trimming were resolved from the DNA. Of more than 65,000 clones in the sample, roughly 83% are singletons; the top ten hold less than 8%. This sequence originates from a man aged 25-45 years with COVID-19, enrolled during active disease. This chain joins TRBV30 and TRBJ1-2; 8 bases align to TRBD1. Sequenced material: peripheral blood. CDR3 in amino acids: CAWDTGTGGGYTF. CDR3 bases: TGTGCCTGGGACACCGGGACAGGAGGTGGCTACACCTTC. The entire variable domain, with the rest obtained from reference TRBV30 and TRBJ1-2, is as follows: SQTIHQWPATLVQPVGSPLSLECTVEGTSNPNLYWYRQAAGRGLQLLFYSVGIGQISSEVPQNLSASRPQDRQFILSSKKLLLSDSGFYLCAWDTGTGGGYTFGSGTRLTVV.